This TCR beta chain emerged from a study of blood T cell repertoires in COVID-19. The wider study: Samples came from the United States, Italy and Spain, spanning acute and convalescent COVID-19. The analysed material was cDNA or gDNA that came from T cells, B-cell-depleted T cells, or PBMCs.

Germline V CDR1 and CDR2: SQVTM, ANQGSEA. The J segment lost 0 bases and the V segment lost 6 bases, leaving 17 bases of the junction unmatched. The CDR3 runs to 19 residues. The authors' processing: Nucleated cell number was recorded as an estimate derived from reference gene primer amplification. Data came from immunoSEQ multiplex PCR; TCRdb stores just in-frame clones and leaves some out. Clone size and the V and J calls come from that table; the DNA yielded D and trimming. The sample records approximately 150,000 clones, roughly four fifths being singletons. The source is a human donor with acute or convalescent COVID-19. The donor label of this sample is uncertain. Material for sequencing was peripheral blood. This sequence joins TRBV29-1 and TRBJ2-1; 10 bases match TRBD1. CDR3 nucleotide sequence: TGCAGCGTCCGTGACCTCCCGGGACAGGGGTCGGGCTCCTACAATGAGCAGTTCTTC. This translates into CSVRDLPGQGSGSYNEQFF.